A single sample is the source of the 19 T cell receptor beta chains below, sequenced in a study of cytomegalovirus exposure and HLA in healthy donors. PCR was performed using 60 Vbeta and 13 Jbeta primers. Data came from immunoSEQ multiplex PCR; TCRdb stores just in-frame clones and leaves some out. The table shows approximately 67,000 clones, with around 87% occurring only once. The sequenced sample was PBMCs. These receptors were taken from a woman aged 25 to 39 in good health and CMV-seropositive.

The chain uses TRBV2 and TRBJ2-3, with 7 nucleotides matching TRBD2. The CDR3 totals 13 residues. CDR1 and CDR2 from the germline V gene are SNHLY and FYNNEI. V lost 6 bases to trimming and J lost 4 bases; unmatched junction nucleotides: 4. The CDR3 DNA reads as TGTGCCAGCAGGGTGCGGGAGCCAGATACGCAGTATTTT. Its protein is CASRVREPDTQYF.

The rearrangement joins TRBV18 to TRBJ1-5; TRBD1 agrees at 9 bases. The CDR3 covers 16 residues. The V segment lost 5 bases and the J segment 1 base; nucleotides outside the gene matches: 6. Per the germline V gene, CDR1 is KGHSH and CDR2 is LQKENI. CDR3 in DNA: TGTGCCAGCTCAAGAATCGACAGGGGGAGCAATCAGCCCCAGCATTTT. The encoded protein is CASSRIDRGSNQPQHF.

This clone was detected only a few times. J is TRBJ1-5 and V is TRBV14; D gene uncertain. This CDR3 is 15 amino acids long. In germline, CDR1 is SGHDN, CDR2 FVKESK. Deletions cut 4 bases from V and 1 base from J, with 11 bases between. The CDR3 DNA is TGTGCCAGCAGCCTTACGGCGGGGAGCAATCAGCCCCAGCATTTT. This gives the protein CASSLTAGSNQPQHF.

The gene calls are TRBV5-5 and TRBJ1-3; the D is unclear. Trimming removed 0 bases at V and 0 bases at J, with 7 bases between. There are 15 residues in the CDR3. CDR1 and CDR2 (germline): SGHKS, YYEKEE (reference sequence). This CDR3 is CASSLERASGNTIYF. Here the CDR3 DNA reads TGTGCCAGCAGCTTGGAGAGAGCCTCTGGAAACACCATATATTTT.

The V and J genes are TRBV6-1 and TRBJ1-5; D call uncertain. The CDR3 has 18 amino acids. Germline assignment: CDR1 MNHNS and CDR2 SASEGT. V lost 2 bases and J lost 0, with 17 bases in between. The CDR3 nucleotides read TGTGCCAGCAGTGAATTCTTCTATGGAGACTATAGCAATCAGCCCCAGCATTTT. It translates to CASSEFFYGDYSNQPQHF.

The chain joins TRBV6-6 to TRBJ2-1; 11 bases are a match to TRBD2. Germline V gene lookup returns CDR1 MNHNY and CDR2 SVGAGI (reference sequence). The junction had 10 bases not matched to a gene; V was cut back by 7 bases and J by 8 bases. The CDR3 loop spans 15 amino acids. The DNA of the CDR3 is TGTGCCAGCATGCGGGTAGCGGGAGGGCCGGATGAGCAGTTCTTC. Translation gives CASMRVAGGPDEQFF.

CDR3 sequence: CASSIGLAISTDTQYF. In nucleotides, the CDR3 is TGTGCCAGTAGTATCGGCCTAGCAATATCCACAGATACGCAGTATTTT. The rearrangement uses TRBV19 and TRBJ2-3; TRBD2 might be the D (5 bases). CDR3 size: 16 residues. Trimming cost V 3 bases and J 2 bases, with 15 bases left between them. Looked up from germline, CDR1 is LNHDA and CDR2 is SQIVND (reference sequence).

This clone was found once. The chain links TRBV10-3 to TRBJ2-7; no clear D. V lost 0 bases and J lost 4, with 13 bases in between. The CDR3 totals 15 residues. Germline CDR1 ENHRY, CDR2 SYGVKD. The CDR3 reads CAISESISRYYEQYF. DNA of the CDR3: TGTGCCATCAGTGAGTCGATCTCACGCTATTACGAGCAGTACTTC.

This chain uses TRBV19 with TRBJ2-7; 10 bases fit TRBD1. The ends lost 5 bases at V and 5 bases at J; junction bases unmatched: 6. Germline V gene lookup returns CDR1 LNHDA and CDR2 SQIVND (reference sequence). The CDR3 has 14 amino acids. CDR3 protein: CASSAGTGAHEQYF. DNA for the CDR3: TGTGCCAGTAGTGCCGGGACAGGGGCCCACGAGCAGTACTTC.

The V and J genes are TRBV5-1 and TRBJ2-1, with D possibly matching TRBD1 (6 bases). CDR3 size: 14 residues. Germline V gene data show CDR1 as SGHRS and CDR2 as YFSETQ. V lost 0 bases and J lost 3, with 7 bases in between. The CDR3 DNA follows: TGCGCCAGCAGCTTGGGGGACAACTACAATGAGCAGTTCTTC. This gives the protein CASSLGDNYNEQFF.

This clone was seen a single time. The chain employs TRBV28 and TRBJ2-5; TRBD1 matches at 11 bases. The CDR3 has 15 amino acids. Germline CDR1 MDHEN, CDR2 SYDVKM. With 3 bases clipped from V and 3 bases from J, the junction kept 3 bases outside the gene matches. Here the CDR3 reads CASSFEGQGEETQYF. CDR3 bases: TGTGCCAGCAGTTTTGAGGGACAGGGGGAAGAGACCCAGTACTTC. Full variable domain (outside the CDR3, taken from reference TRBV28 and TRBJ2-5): DVKVTQSSRYLVKRTGEKVFLECVQDMDHENMFWYRQDPGLGLRLIYFSYDVKMKEKGDIPEGYSVSREKKERFSLILESASTNQTSMYLCASSFEGQGEETQYFGPGTRLLVL.

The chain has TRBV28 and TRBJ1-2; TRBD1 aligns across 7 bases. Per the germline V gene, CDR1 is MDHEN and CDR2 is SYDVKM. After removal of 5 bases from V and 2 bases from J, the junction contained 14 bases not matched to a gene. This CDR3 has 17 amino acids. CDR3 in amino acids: CASSLGGTASKNYGYTF. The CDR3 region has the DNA TGTGCCAGCAGTCTAGGGGGGACAGCTTCCAAAAACTATGGCTACACCTTC.

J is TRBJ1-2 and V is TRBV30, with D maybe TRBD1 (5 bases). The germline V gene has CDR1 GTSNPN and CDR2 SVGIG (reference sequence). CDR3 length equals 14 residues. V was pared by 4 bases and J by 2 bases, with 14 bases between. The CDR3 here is CAWTPGRGNYGYTF. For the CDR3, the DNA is TGTGCCTGGACCCCGGGACGGGGGAACTATGGCTACACCTTC.

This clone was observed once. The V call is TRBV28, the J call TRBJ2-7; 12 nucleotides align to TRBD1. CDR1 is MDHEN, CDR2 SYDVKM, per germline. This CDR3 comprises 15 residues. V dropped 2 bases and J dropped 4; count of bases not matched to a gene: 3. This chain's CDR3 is CASSLKGQGAYEQYF. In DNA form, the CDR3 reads TGTGCCAGCAGTTTAAAGGGACAGGGGGCGTACGAGCAGTACTTC.

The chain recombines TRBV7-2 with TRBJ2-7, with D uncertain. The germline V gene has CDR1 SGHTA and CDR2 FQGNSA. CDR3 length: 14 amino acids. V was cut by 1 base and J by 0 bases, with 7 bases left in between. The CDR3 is CASSLGASSYEQYF. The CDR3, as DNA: TGTGCCAGCAGCTTAGGGGCGAGCTCCTACGAGCAGTACTTC.

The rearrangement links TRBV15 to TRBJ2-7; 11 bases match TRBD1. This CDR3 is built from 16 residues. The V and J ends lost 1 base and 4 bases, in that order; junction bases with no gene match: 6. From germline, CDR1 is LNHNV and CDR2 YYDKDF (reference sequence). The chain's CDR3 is CATSRGGQGGRYEQYF. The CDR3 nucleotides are TGTGCCACCAGCAGAGGGGGACAGGGGGGACGTTACGAGCAGTACTTC.

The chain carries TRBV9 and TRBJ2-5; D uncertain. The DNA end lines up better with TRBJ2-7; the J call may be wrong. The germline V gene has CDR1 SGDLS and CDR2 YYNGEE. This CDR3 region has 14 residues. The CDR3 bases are TGTGCCAGCAGCGTAGCCCCTACCTCCTACGAGCAGTACTTC. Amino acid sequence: CASSVAPTSYEQYF.

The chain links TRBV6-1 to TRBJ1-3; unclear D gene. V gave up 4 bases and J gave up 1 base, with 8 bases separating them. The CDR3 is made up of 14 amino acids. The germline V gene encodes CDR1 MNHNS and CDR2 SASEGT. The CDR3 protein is CASSVGGSGNTIYF. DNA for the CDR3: TGTGCCAGCAGTGTCGGAGGGTCTGGAAACACCATATATTTT.

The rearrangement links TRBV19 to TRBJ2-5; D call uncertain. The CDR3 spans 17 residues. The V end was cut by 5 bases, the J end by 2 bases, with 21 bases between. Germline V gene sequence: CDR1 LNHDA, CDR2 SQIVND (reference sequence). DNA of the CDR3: TGTGCCAGTAGTCCACTAAACACAAAAGTGAGGCAAGAGACCCAGTACTTC. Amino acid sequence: CASSPLNTKVRQETQYF.